The entry below gives a single T cell receptor beta chain sequence along with its context. A second PCR of 7 to 11 cycles used a sample-barcoded 5' primer and a J-beta primer mix. TCRdb reprocessed the 5' RACE reads via MiXCR and lists one record per CDR3 protein. Among nearly 800,000 distinct CDR3 sequences listed, 20% to 30% were seen once. The data belong to a study of blood T cells in healthy people across ages. The ends were cut back, 5 bases at V and 8 bases at J, with 11 bases in the middle. The CDR3 loop spans 13 amino acids. Germline V lookup: CDR1 KGHDR, CDR2 SFDVKD. In addition, the sample was reused for a study of T cells of mothers and their children.

The V and J genes are TRBV24-1 and TRBJ1-4, with D possibly matching TRBD1 (5 bases). The sample taken for sequencing was blood. This sequence was found in a boy between 10 and 17 years old in good health. The CDR3 DNA reads as TGTGCCACCAGTGGGGGGGAAGGAGAAAAACTGTTTTTT. Its protein is CATSGGEGEKLFF.